Below are 3 T cell receptor beta chains sequenced from a single sample in a study of CD4 T cells in relation to SARS-CoV-2 and coronaviruses. The protocol was immunoSEQ multiplex PCR, while the TCRdb copy is restricted to in-frame clones and leaves out a portion. The table includes about 19,000 clones, around 80% detected once. Antigens of these TCRs are unknown. Before the COVID-19 pandemic, during about 2010-2018, CD4+ T cells were taken from unexposed donors. CD4+ T cells were isolated from the cells after roughly 11 days of culture. The source material was CD4+ T cells from PBMCs, cultured in vitro. Every receptor here comes from a human donor in good health.

This clone was seen a few times. The chain recombines TRBV7-2 with TRBJ1-1, with TRBD1 identical over 8 bases. Germline V gene lookup returns CDR1 SGHTA and CDR2 FQGNSA. The CDR3 consists of 15 residues. J gave up 1 base and V 3 bases, and 4 bases lay outside the gene matches. As DNA, the CDR3 is TGTGCCAGCAGCTTCGCAGGGGGCAGGAACACTGAAGCTTTCTTT. Amino acids: CASSFAGGRNTEAFF.

The V call is TRBV7-2, the J call TRBJ2-3; possibly TRBD2 for D (7 bases). The CDR3 sequence is 16 residues long. Germline V gene sequence: CDR1 SGHTA, CDR2 FQGNSA. Trimming stripped 4 bases from V and 3 bases from J, with 17 bases between. CDR3 DNA sequence: TGTGCCAGCAGCTCCCGGGGGGCTGCGGGGACAGATACGCAGTATTTT. As protein: CASSSRGAAGTDTQYF.

The CDR3 bases are TGTGCCAGCTCACCCAAACTAGCGGCGACCTACGAGCAGTACTTC. As protein: CASSPKLAATYEQYF. The chain has TRBV18 and TRBJ2-7, with 8 bases aligning to TRBD2. Trimming took 3 bases from V and 2 from J; bases not matched to a gene: 6. Germline V gene data show CDR1 as KGHSH and CDR2 as LQKENI. CDR3 size: 15 residues.